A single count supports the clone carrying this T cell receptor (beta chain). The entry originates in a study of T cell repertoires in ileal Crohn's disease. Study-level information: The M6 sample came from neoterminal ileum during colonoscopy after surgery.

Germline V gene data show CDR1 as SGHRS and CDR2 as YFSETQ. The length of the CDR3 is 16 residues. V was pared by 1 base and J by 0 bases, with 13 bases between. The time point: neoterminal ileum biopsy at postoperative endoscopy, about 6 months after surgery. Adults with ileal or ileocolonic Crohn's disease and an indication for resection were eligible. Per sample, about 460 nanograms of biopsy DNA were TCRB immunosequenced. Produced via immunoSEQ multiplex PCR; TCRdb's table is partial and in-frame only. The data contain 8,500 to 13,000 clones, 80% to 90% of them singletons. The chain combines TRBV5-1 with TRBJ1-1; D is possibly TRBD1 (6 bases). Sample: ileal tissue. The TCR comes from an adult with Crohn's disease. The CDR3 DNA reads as TGCGCCAGCAGCTTGCCGCAGGGGCGAATGAACACTGAAGCTTTCTTT. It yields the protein CASSLPQGRMNTEAFF.